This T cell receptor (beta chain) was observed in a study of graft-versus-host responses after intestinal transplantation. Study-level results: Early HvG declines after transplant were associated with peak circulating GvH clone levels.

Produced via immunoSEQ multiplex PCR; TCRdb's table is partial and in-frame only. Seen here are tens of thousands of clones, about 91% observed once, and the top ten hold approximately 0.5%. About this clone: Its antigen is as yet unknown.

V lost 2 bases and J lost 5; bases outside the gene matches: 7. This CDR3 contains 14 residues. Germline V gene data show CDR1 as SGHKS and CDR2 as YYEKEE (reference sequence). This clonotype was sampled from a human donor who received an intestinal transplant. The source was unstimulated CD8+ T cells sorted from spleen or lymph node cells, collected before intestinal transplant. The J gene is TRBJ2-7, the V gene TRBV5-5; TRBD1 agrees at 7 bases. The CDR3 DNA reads TGTGCCAGCAGCTTTCAGACAGGGATCGACGAGCAGTACTTC. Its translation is CASSFQTGIDEQYF.